This T cell receptor (beta chain) was observed in a study of cytomegalovirus exposure and HLA in healthy donors. Study background: Previous work identified roughly 120 million unique TCR beta sequences from 200 million or so T cells.

Germline V gives CDR1 SGHTS, CDR2 YDEGEE. The CDR3 runs to 15 residues. Losses at the gene ends were 2 bases for V and 0 bases for J; bases not matched to a gene: 2. Comments on this clone: What it binds is unknown.

The study ran its PCR with 60 Vbeta and 13 Jbeta primers. Clones were sequenced by immunoSEQ multiplex PCR, and TCRdb holds only the in-frame ones, with some missing. This table holds more than 75,000 clones, approximately 75% found once. Study-level points and caveats: The authors judged a highly shared variant cluster likely a sequencing artifact. Being productive about 87% or about 30% of the time was typical of most TCR beta V segments in an earlier analysis.

This receptor was taken from a woman in her forties in good health and CMV-seronegative. Sequencing was performed on PBMCs. The V gene is TRBV5-8, the J gene TRBJ1-3; TRBD1 matches 7 bases. The CDR3: CASSFGDSSGNTIYF. For the CDR3, the DNA is TGTGCCAGCAGCTTCGGGGACAGCTCTGGAAACACCATATATTTT.